These 3 T cell receptor beta chains originate from one sample sequenced in a study of T cells in Graves' hyperthyroidism and ophthalmopathy. TCR beta CDR3 regions were amplified from RNA. RT-PCR in the first round (using the HTBI primer set) targeted the TCR CDR3. TCRdb reprocessed the multiplex PCR reads with MiXCR, giving one entry per CDR3 protein. The sample lists hundreds of thousands of distinct CDR3 sequences; 20% to 25% were seen once. The sample taken for sequencing was blood. These receptors were obtained from a woman in her seventies with Graves' ophthalmopathy.

This clonotype was counted many times. The chain combines TRBV12-3 or TRBV12-4 with TRBJ2-2, with D unclear. Trimming removed 3 bases at V and 4 bases at J, with 9 bases between. This CDR3 spans 14 amino acids. The CDR3 DNA follows: TGTGCCAGCAGTTTGGTGGTGGCCACCGGGGAGCTGTTTTTT. Translating it yields CASSLVVATGELFF.

The chain combines TRBV18 with TRBJ2-2; D unresolved. The CDR3 has 16 residues. Looked up from germline, CDR1 is KGHSH and CDR2 is LQKENI. Trimming pared 2 bases from V and 0 bases from J, leaving 10 bases between. CDR3 DNA: TGTGCCAGCTCACCAACTGCGCTAGCGAACACCGGGGAGCTGTTTTTT. Protein sequence: CASSPTALANTGELFF.

This clonotype was observed a handful of times. V gene TRBV2 combines with J gene TRBJ2-7; 10 bases line up with TRBD2. The CDR3 runs to 14 residues. J was trimmed by 5 bases and V by 6 bases; bases with no gene match: 7. The V gene's germline CDR1 is SNHLY and CDR2 FYNNEI. DNA of the CDR3: TGTGCCAGCAGAAGCAGCGGGAGGGCCGACGAGCAGTACTTC. Translating it yields CASRSSGRADEQYF.